Presented here are 25 T cell receptor beta chains from one specimen sequenced in a study of blood T cell repertoires in COVID-19. Produced via immunoSEQ multiplex PCR; TCRdb's table is partial and in-frame only. The table shows 200,000 to 250,000 clones, with about 83% occurring only once. What was sequenced was peripheral blood. These receptors all stem from a human donor in a cohort sampled during active COVID-19.

The J gene is TRBJ2-3, the V gene TRBV15; 7 nucleotides match TRBD1. The CDR3 spans 15 residues. Unmatched junction bases numbered 10, after V lost 9 bases and J lost 1 base. The V gene's germline CDR1 is LNHNV and CDR2 YYDKDF (reference sequence). CDR3 nucleotides: TGTGCCACGGCCCGGGACAGCTATCGCACAGATACGCAGTATTTT. Translation: CATARDSYRTDTQYF. The full variable domain, rest sourced from reference TRBV15 and TRBJ2-3, is DAMVIQNPRYQVTQFGKPVTLSCSQTLNHNVMYWYQQKSSQAPKLLFHYYDKDFNNEADTPDNFQSRRPNTSFCFLDIRSPGLGDTAMYLCATARDSYRTDTQYFGPGTRLTVL.

V usage is TRBV19 and J usage is TRBJ1-5, with 7 bases identical to TRBD1. Germline V lookup: CDR1 LNHDA, CDR2 SQIVND (reference sequence). V was pared by 8 bases and J by 1 base, with 11 bases of the junction left unmatched. This CDR3 has 16 amino acids. CDR3 nucleotides: TGTGCCAGTGACAGGGCTACCGAGGGAAGCAATCAGCCCCAGCATTTT. Protein product: CASDRATEGSNQPQHF.

V gene TRBV11-3 combines with J gene TRBJ2-1; possibly TRBD2 for D (6 bases). Between the trimmed V and J ends, which lost 5 bases and 4 bases, there was a span of 12 bases. The germline V gene encodes CDR1 SGHNT and CDR2 YENEEA. The CDR3 is 14 amino acids. The CDR3, as DNA: TGTGCCAGCAGCCAAGGAGGGGTGTACAATGAGCAGTTCTTC. This codes for CASSQGGVYNEQFF.

Points on this clone: One end of the junction fails to match germline, which may point to a read error. The chain recombines TRBV6-2 or TRBV6-3 with TRBJ1-1; a possible D gene is TRBD1 (5 bases). This CDR3 comprises 11 residues. CDR1 is MNHEY, CDR2 SVGEGT, per germline. The CDR3 is CASSYGAGTLF. In DNA form, the CDR3 reads TGTGCCAGCAGTTACGGGGCAGGTACCCTGTTT.

This clone was picked up many times. This chain joins TRBV7-2 and TRBJ2-3; 7 nucleotides agree with TRBD2. Germline loops: CDR1 SGHTA, CDR2 FQGNSA. The CDR3 runs to 16 residues. The junction had 7 bases not matched to a gene; V was cut back by 2 bases and J by 2 bases. In DNA form, the CDR3 reads TGTGCCAGCAGCTTATTAAGCGGGAACCCCACAGATACGCAGTATTTT. This translates into CASSLLSGNPTDTQYF.

The chain employs TRBV28 and TRBJ2-5; 9 positions match TRBD1. Losses at the gene ends were 5 bases for V and 3 bases for J; bases not matched to a gene: 7. The V gene's germline CDR1 is MDHEN and CDR2 SYDVKM. The length of the CDR3 is 15 residues. CDR3 sequence (DNA): TGTGCCAGCAGTCCCGGGACAGGGAAGGAAGAGACCCAGTACTTC. Translating gives CASSPGTGKEETQYF.

The chain recombines TRBV28 with TRBJ2-3; tentatively, D is TRBD1 (6 bases). The CDR3 has 12 residues. Germline CDR1 and CDR2: MDHEN and SYDVKM. The V and J ends lost 10 bases and 0 bases respectively, with 8 bases between them. Here the CDR3 reads CANGQSTDTQYF. The CDR3 bases are TGTGCCAACGGACAGAGCACAGATACGCAGTATTTT.

The chain has TRBV6-1 and TRBJ1-1; TRBD1 agrees at 11 bases. The germline gives CDR1 MNHNS, CDR2 SASEGT. The J segment lost 5 bases and the V segment lost 1 base, leaving 12 bases of the junction unmatched. CDR3 size: 18 residues. DNA of the CDR3: TGTGCCAGCAGTGAAGATTGGGTAGAGGACAGGGGGCTGACTGAAGCTTTCTTT. This encodes CASSEDWVEDRGLTEAFF.

The J gene is TRBJ2-1, the V gene TRBV3-1 (or the pseudogene TRBV3-2), with D possibly matching TRBD2 (5 bases). With 4 bases removed from V and 7 bases from J, the gap between germline ends came to 17 bases. CDR1 LGHDT and CDR2 YNNKEL come from the germline V gene (reference sequence). There are 15 residues in the CDR3. CDR3 protein: CASSLTGSPPNEQFF. CDR3 DNA: TGTGCCAGCAGCCTAACGGGGTCCCCGCCTAATGAGCAGTTCTTC.

The rearrangement uses TRBV11-2 and TRBJ1-3; D is unresolved. Germline loops: CDR1 SGHAT, CDR2 FQNNGV. The germline V and J ends were trimmed by 1 base and 1 base, with 11 bases remaining between them. This CDR3 region has 16 residues. The CDR3 reads CASSLAVTSSGNTIYF. The CDR3 coding sequence is TGTGCCAGCAGCTTAGCTGTGACATCATCTGGAAACACCATATATTTT.

The chain combines TRBV7-2 with TRBJ2-7, with a weak D call TRBD1 (6 bases). This CDR3 spans 14 amino acids. Germline V lookup: CDR1 SGHTA, CDR2 FQGNSA. The V end lost 1 base, the J end lost 5 bases, and 12 bases lay between the germline ends. The CDR3 bases are TGTGCCAGCAGCTTAGGCAGGGGATTCGACGAGCAGTACTTC. Translated: CASSLGRGFDEQYF. Variable domain in full (rest from reference TRBV7-2 and TRBJ2-7): GAGVSQSPSNKVTEKGKDVELRCDPISGHTALYWYRQSLGQGLEFLIYFQGNSAPDKSGLPSDRFSAERTGGSVSTLTIQRTQQEDSAVYLCASSLGRGFDEQYFGPGTRLTVT.

This chain links TRBV24-1 with TRBJ2-2, with a weak D call TRBD1 (6 bases). Trimming shortened V by 6 bases and J by 4 bases, and 8 bases separated the two germline ends. This CDR3 contains 13 residues. From germline, CDR1 is KGHDR and CDR2 SFDVKD. The CDR3 bases are TGTGCCACCAGTCAGGGGCCCACCGGGGAGCTGTTTTTT. Translating it yields CATSQGPTGELFF.

This clone occurred once. This sequence joins TRBV27 and TRBJ1-1; TRBD1 is a possible D gene (5 bases). The CDR3 is made up of 14 amino acids. Germline CDR1 is MNHEY and CDR2 is SMNVEV (reference sequence). V gave up 4 bases and J gave up 3 bases, with 12 bases separating them. DNA for the CDR3: TGTGCCAGCAGTTCGTACAGGTCCGACACTGAAGCTTTCTTT. As protein: CASSSYRSDTEAFF.

The rearrangement uses TRBV7-2 and TRBJ2-3, with 8 bases fitting TRBD2. CDR1 and CDR2 from the germline V gene are SGHTA and FQGNSA. The CDR3 has 17 residues. After removal of 5 bases from V and 3 bases from J, the junction contained 13 bases not matched to a gene. In nucleotides, the CDR3 is TGTGCCAGCAGCCCCCGGGGTAGCGGGACTCTGACAGATACGCAGTATTTT. Translated, it gives CASSPRGSGTLTDTQYF. Looking up the rest from reference TRBV7-2 and TRBJ2-3 gives the full variable domain: GAGVSQSPSNKVTEKGKDVELRCDPISGHTALYWYRQSLGQGLEFLIYFQGNSAPDKSGLPSDRFSAERTGGSVSTLTIQRTQQEDSAVYLCASSPRGSGTLTDTQYFGPGTRLTVL.

In nucleotides, the CDR3 is TGCGCCAGCAGGATACAGGGGGAAAACTACAATGAGCAGTTCTTC. It codes for CASRIQGENYNEQFF. J is TRBJ2-1 and V is TRBV5-1; 8 nucleotides align to TRBD1. V shed 5 bases, J shed 3 bases, and the junction held 7 bases outside the gene matches. Germline assignment: CDR1 SGHRS and CDR2 YFSETQ. The CDR3 is 15 residues long.

This clone was detected many times. V usage is TRBV12-3 or TRBV12-4 and J usage is TRBJ2-1, with TRBD2 as a possible D gene (5 bases). The CDR3 totals 13 residues. The ends were cut back, 4 bases at V and 7 bases at J, with 11 bases in the middle. Written as DNA, the CDR3 is TGTGCCAGCAGTTCCGGGATCAGAAATGAGCAGTTCTTC. Its translation: CASSSGIRNEQFF.

The gene calls are TRBV19 and TRBJ2-7; TRBD1 might be the D (6 bases). This CDR3 has 14 amino acids. Germline V gene sequence: CDR1 LNHDA, CDR2 SQIVND (reference sequence). V lost 6 bases to trimming and J lost 1 base, with 13 bases between them. The DNA of the CDR3 is TGTGCCAGTAGCTTATTGACAGGATCCTACGAGCAGTACTTC. It codes for CASSLLTGSYEQYF.

The V gene is TRBV19, the J gene TRBJ1-3; a weak D match, TRBD1 (6 bases). Per the germline V gene, CDR1 is LNHDA and CDR2 is SQIVND (reference sequence). Trimming stripped 1 base from V and 4 bases from J, with 11 bases between. CDR3 length: 15 residues. CDR3 in amino acids: CASSIAGAAGNTIYF. In DNA, the CDR3 is TGTGCCAGTAGTATAGCAGGGGCGGCCGGAAACACCATATATTTT.

The CDR3 here is CASSQGGRGETQYF. In DNA, the CDR3 is TGTGCCAGCAGCCAAGGCGGCCGTGGAGAGACCCAGTACTTC. The V call is TRBV3-1 (or the pseudogene TRBV3-2), the J call TRBJ2-5; D gene uncertain. The length of the CDR3 is 14 residues. Germline CDR1 and CDR2: LGHDT and YNNKEL (reference sequence). The ends were cut back, 1 base at V and 4 bases at J, with 10 bases in the middle.

The J gene is TRBJ2-1, the V gene TRBV11-2; 8 bases are a match to TRBD2. V lost 1 base, J lost 6 bases, and 8 bases stayed unmatched. Germline CDR1 and CDR2: SGHAT and FQNNGV. The CDR3 length is 16 residues. The CDR3: CASSLAGLGERNEQFF. The CDR3 DNA sequence: TGTGCCAGCAGCTTAGCGGGACTAGGCGAACGCAATGAGCAGTTCTTC.

This chain connects TRBV7-9 to TRBJ2-7; 10 bases map to TRBD2. Germline assignment: CDR1 SEHNR and CDR2 FQNEAQ (reference sequence). This CDR3 has 15 residues. V dropped 5 bases and J dropped 5; count of bases not matched to a gene: 9. In DNA, the CDR3 is TGTGCCAGCAGCCCAGTGGCTAGCGGGAGCGACGAGCAGTACTTC. Its translation: CASSPVASGSDEQYF.

For the CDR3, the DNA is TGCGCCAGCAGCTTATCAGGTAGCTCCTACGAGCAGTACTTC. Amino acids: CASSLSGSSYEQYF. The V call is TRBV5-1, the J call TRBJ2-7, with D unresolved. Trimming took 2 bases from V and 0 from J, leaving 9 bases between them. The CDR3 totals 14 residues. CDR1 and CDR2 from the germline V gene are SGHRS and YFSETQ.

This chain uses TRBV9 with TRBJ2-2, with unresolved D. Trimming shortened V by 2 bases and J by 2 bases, and 7 bases separated the two germline ends. The CDR3 extends over 14 amino acids. Germline loops: CDR1 SGDLS, CDR2 YYNGEE. The CDR3 DNA follows: TGTGCCAGCAGCGTGACTGTTAACACCGGGGAGCTGTTTTTT. This translates into CASSVTVNTGELFF.

V gene TRBV5-1 combines with J gene TRBJ2-1; 8 bases agree with TRBD2. CDR1 SGHRS and CDR2 YFSETQ come from the germline V gene. V lost 4 bases and J lost 6; bases outside the gene matches: 6. This CDR3 is 14 amino acids long. CDR3: CASSPGGGFNEQFF. In nucleotides, the CDR3 is TGCGCCAGCAGCCCCGGCGGGGGGTTCAATGAGCAGTTCTTC.

This rearrangement joins TRBV5-6 to TRBJ2-5, with D possibly TRBD1 on 6 matching bases. Germline lookup yields CDR1 SGHDT and CDR2 YYEEEE. Between the trimmed V and J ends, which lost 3 bases and 5 bases, there was a span of 17 bases. The CDR3 covers 15 residues. This chain's CDR3 is CASSSPLQGTETQYF. The CDR3 bases are TGTGCCAGCAGCTCGCCACTACAGGGAACCGAGACCCAGTACTTC.